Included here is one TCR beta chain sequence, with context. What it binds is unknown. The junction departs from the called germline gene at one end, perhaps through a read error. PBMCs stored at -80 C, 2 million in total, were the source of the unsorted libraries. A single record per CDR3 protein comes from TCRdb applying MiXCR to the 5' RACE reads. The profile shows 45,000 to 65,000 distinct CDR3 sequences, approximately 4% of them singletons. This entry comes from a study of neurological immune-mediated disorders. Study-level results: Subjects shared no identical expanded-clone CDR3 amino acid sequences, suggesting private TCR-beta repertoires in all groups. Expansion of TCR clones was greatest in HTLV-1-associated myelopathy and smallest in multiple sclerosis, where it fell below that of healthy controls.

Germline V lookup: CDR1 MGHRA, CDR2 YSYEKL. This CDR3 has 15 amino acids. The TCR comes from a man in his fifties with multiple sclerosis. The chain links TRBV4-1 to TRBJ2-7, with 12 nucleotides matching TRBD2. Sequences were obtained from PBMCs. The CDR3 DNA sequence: TGCTCCAGCAGCCTCCGACTAGCGGGGGCCTACGAGCAGTACTTC. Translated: CSSSLRLAGAYEQYF.